A selection of T cell receptor beta chains follows, all from one sample in a study of T cell responses to AZD1222 COVID-19 vaccine. TCRdb's copy holds only in-frame clones and misses some; the assay was immunoSEQ multiplex PCR. This table has 150,000 to 200,000 clones, about nine tenths appearing once. This material consisted of peripheral blood, taken on day 0 of AZD1222 vaccination. These receptors were obtained from an adult in good health. Each CDR3 is given with its conserved first and last residue. The D gene is left open where the match is weak. Size is stated for part of the rows, as once, few or many counts, or as a class when the clone is expanded.

v_gene	d_gene	len	j_gene	abundance	CDR3aa	CDR3nt
TRBV25-1	-	15	TRBJ1-2	-	CASSEWAGEEDGYTF	TGTGCCAGCAGTGAATGGGCAGGGGAAGAGGATGGCTACACCTTC
TRBV29-1	-	12	TRBJ2-5	-	CSVEGGQETQYF	TGCAGCGTGGAGGGGGGGCAGGAGACCCAGTACTTC
TRBV2	-	14	TRBJ1-6	-	CASSPQGWRSPLHF	TGTGCCAGCAGCCCCCAGGGTTGGCGATCACCCCTCCACTTT
TRBV28	-	15	TRBJ1-1	-	CASREGEKENTEAFF	TGTGCCAGCAGGGAGGGGGAAAAGGAAAACACTGAAGCTTTCTTT
TRBV28	-	15	TRBJ1-2	-	CASSLPQVTRGGYTF	TGTGCCAGCAGTTTACCACAGGTGACAAGGGGTGGCTACACCTTC
TRBV7-9	-	15	TRBJ1-3	medium-sized	CASSLRTFSGNTIYF	TGTGCCAGCAGCCTCCGGACCTTCTCTGGAAACACCATATATTTT
TRBV7-8	TRBD1	14	TRBJ1-2	-	CASSSGQLSSGYTF	TGTGCCAGCAGCTCGGGACAGCTAAGTAGTGGCTACACCTTC
TRBV7-9	-	14	TRBJ2-3	once	CASSTRDGTDTQYF	TGTGCCAGCAGCACTCGGGACGGCACAGATACGCAGTATTTT
TRBV14	-	21	TRBJ2-2	-	CASSQRDPGPSRFEPPGELFF	TGTGCCAGCAGCCAAAGAGACCCGGGACCCAGCAGGTTCGAACCTCCCGGGGAGCTGTTTTTT
TRBV5-1	-	13	TRBJ1-4	-	CASSLVVNEKLFF	TGCGCCAGCAGCTTGGTTGTAAATGAAAAACTGTTTTTT
TRBV6-5	-	13	TRBJ1-1	-	CASSLLRAAEAFF	TGTGCCAGCAGCCTCTTAAGGGCGGCTGAAGCTTTCTTT
TRBV24-1	-	13	TRBJ1-5	-	CATSTGGNQPQHF	TGTGCCACCTCGACAGGAGGCAATCAGCCCCAGCATTTT
TRBV7-2	-	15	TRBJ1-3	-	CASSYIQGPGNTIYF	TGTGCCAGCAGCTACATCCAGGGGCCCGGAAACACCATATATTTT
TRBV5-6	-	14	TRBJ1-6	-	CASSLGQHNSPLHF	TGTGCCAGCAGCTTGGGGCAGCATAATTCACCCCTCCACTTT
TRBV11-3	-	16	TRBJ1-2	once	CASSSTLPTGPYGYTF	TGTGCCAGCAGCTCCACCCTCCCGACGGGGCCTTATGGCTACACCTTC
TRBV6-1	-	15	TRBJ1-6	-	CASSEAPGSISPLHF	TGTGCCAGCAGTGAAGCGCCAGGGAGCATTTCACCCCTCCACTTT
TRBV6-2/TRBV6-3	TRBD1	15	TRBJ1-6	-	CASSSQGISGSPLHF	TGTGCCAGCAGTTCACAGGGGATTTCGGGGTCACCCCTCCACTTT
TRBV27	-	14	TRBJ1-3	-	CASSAIRAGNTIYF	TGTGCCAGCTCCGCAATCAGGGCCGGAAACACCATATATTTT
TRBV28	-	13	TRBJ2-3	-	CASSLPGADTQYF	TGTGCCAGCAGTTTACCAGGAGCAGATACGCAGTATTTT
TRBV20-1	-	10	TRBJ1-2	once	CSAESNYYTF	TGCAGTGCTGAGTCCAACTACTACACCTTC
TRBV19	-	15	TRBJ2-3	-	CASSRGGQLTDTQYF	TGTGCCAGTAGTCGGGGGGGACAGTTGACAGATACGCAGTATTTT
TRBV5-1	-	13	TRBJ1-3	-	CASSWITGNTIYF	TGCGCCAGCAGCTGGATCACTGGAAACACCATATATTTT
TRBV6-5	-	13	TRBJ1-1	-	CASSQEGDTEAFF	TGTGCCAGCAGTCAGGAAGGGGACACTGAAGCTTTCTTT
TRBV28	-	13	TRBJ1-1	-	CASRPGAIMGAFF	TGTGCCAGCAGGCCAGGAGCGATCATGGGAGCTTTCTTT
TRBV7-3	TRBD1	15	TRBJ1-1	-	CASSLSTGEFTEAFF	TGTGCCAGCAGCTTATCGACAGGGGAGTTTACTGAAGCTTTCTTT
TRBV29-1	-	13	TRBJ1-1	few	CSVEAGGATEAFF	TGCAGCGTTGAGGCGGGGGGGGCCACTGAAGCTTTCTTT
TRBV9	-	14	TRBJ1-2	-	CASSRNTGKYGYTF	TGTGCCAGCAGCCGCAATACAGGGAAGTATGGCTACACCTTC
TRBV7-3	-	15	TRBJ1-2	-	CASSSRGGTNYGYTF	TGTGCCAGCAGCTCCCGGGGGGGAACTAACTATGGCTACACCTTC
TRBV24-1	-	14	TRBJ2-2	-	CATSAITNTGELFF	TGTGCCACCAGCGCTATCACGAACACCGGGGAGCTGTTTTTT
TRBV11-3	TRBD1	15	TRBJ2-7	-	CASSLGQGTNYEQYF	TGTGCCAGCAGCTTAGGACAGGGAACGAACTACGAGCAGTACTTC
TRBV11-3	TRBD2	15	TRBJ2-5	-	CASSATSGGAETQYF	TGTGCCAGCAGCGCTACTAGCGGGGGGGCGGAGACCCAGTACTTC
TRBV4-3	-	15	TRBJ2-1	-	CASSQGAAGAHEQFF	TGCGCCAGCAGCCAAGGGGCCGCGGGGGCCCATGAGCAGTTCTTC
TRBV6-2/TRBV6-3	TRBD1	13	TRBJ1-5	-	CASSTGGVQPQHF	TGTGCCAGCAGTACAGGGGGCGTTCAGCCCCAGCATTTT
TRBV6-1	-	17	TRBJ2-6	-	CASSGLQFSSGANVLTF	TGTGCCAGCAGTGGTCTACAGTTCAGCTCTGGGGCCAACGTCCTGACTTTC
TRBV6-2/TRBV6-3	-	14	TRBJ1-2	-	CASSYGSSDYGYTF	TGTGCCAGCAGTTACGGCTCTTCGGACTATGGCTACACCTTC
TRBV9	-	15	TRBJ1-6	-	CASSVAHPDNSPLHF	TGTGCCAGCAGCGTTGCACATCCAGATAATTCACCCCTCCACTTT
TRBV4-1	-	15	TRBJ1-6	-	CASRRGIGRSSPLHF	TGCGCCAGCAGAAGGGGCATCGGGAGAAGTTCACCCCTCCACTTT
TRBV27	-	15	TRBJ2-1	-	CASSLSGSPYNEQFF	TGTGCCAGCAGTTTATCGGGGAGCCCCTACAATGAGCAGTTCTTC
TRBV3-1/TRBV3-2	-	15	TRBJ2-2	-	CASSQSTPNTGELFF	TGTGCCAGCAGCCAATCCACTCCGAACACCGGGGAGCTGTTTTTT
TRBV2	-	15	TRBJ2-5	once	CASSDRRQPAETQYF	TGTGCCAGCAGTGACAGACGACAGCCCGCTGAGACCCAGTACTTC
TRBV6-2/TRBV6-3	-	16	TRBJ2-1	-	CASSYSLFPPSNEQFF	TGTGCCAGCAGTTACTCGCTTTTTCCCCCTTCCAATGAGCAGTTCTTC
TRBV9	TRBD1	16	TRBJ2-2	-	CASSVVGQANTGELFF	TGTGCCAGCAGCGTAGTTGGACAGGCGAACACCGGGGAGCTGTTTTTT
TRBV9	-	14	TRBJ1-1	-	CASSLLGQHTEAFF	TGTGCCAGCAGCCTCCTGGGGCAGCACACTGAAGCTTTCTTT
TRBV11-3	TRBD2	16	TRBJ2-3	-	CASSSPTSHSTDTQYF	TGTGCCAGCAGCTCACCGACTAGCCACAGCACAGATACGCAGTATTTT
TRBV10-3	TRBD1	15	TRBJ1-2	once	CAIRTVAGGPNGYTF	TGTGCCATCAGGACGGTGGCAGGGGGCCCAAATGGCTACACCTTC
TRBV30	-	13	TRBJ1-1	few	CAWADTMNTEAFF	TGTGCCTGGGCGGACACCATGAACACTGAAGCTTTCTTT
TRBV5-5	TRBD1	15	TRBJ1-1	-	CASSRDRGQTTEAFF	TGTGCCAGCAGCCGCGACAGGGGGCAGACCACTGAAGCTTTCTTT
TRBV5-5	TRBD1	17	TRBJ1-2	-	CASSLVPRDRGPDGYTF	TGTGCCAGCAGCTTGGTTCCTAGGGACAGGGGGCCGGATGGCTACACCTTC
TRBV5-3	-	15	TRBJ2-7	-	CARSLCWRSSYEQYF	TGTGCCAGAAGCTTGTGTTGGAGGAGCTCCTACGAGCAGTACTTC
TRBV3-1/TRBV3-2	-	14	TRBJ1-1	-	CASSQPGQNTEAFF	TGTGCCAGCAGCCAACCGGGACAGAACACTGAAGCTTTCTTT
TRBV10-2	-	12	TRBJ1-5	-	CASSLGAQPQHF	TGCGCCAGCTCCCTGGGGGCTCAGCCCCAGCATTTT
TRBV13	-	13	TRBJ1-2	-	CASSSNIFYGYTF	TGTGCCAGCAGCTCCAACATTTTCTATGGCTACACCTTC
TRBV6-5	-	15	TRBJ1-2	-	CASSGNWAGLYGYTF	TGTGCCAGCAGCGGAAACTGGGCCGGGCTCTATGGCTACACCTTC